Listed below are T cell receptor beta chains from one sample, sequenced in a study of OX40 agonist ivuxolimab in advanced cancers. The assay was immunoSEQ multiplex PCR, and TCRdb's table has in-frame clones only and misses some. The table has roughly 60,000 clones, about 90% seen once. The source material was CD4+ or CD8+ T cells sorted from blood, sampled in a trial of the OX40 agonist ivuxolimab. These receptors were collected from an adult with an advanced solid tumor such as melanoma, head and neck, liver or kidney cancer. CDR3s include the opening cysteine and the closing phenylalanine or tryptophan. Each record gives: V gene, J gene, clone size, D gene, CDR3 protein, CDR3 DNA. A D gene is named only where the DNA matches it firmly. Clone size is given for some rows only: seen once, a few or many times, or a class if the clone is expanded.

>TRBV6-5|TRBJ2-3|-|-
CASSRPPRDTQYF
TGTGCCAGCAGTCGGCCACCGCGAGATACGCAGTATTTT
>TRBV2|TRBJ1-5|-|-
CASSFAGLDQPQHF
TGTGCCAGCAGTTTCGCCGGACTCGACCAGCCCCAGCATTTT
>TRBV27|TRBJ2-5|-|TRBD1
CASSIGQVGIETQYF
TGTGCCAGCAGTATCGGACAGGTGGGAATAGAGACCCAGTACTTC
>TRBV19|TRBJ2-7|-|-
CASSRTSVYEQYF
TGTGCCAGTAGTCGAACTAGTGTGTACGAGCAGTACTTC
>TRBV7-9|TRBJ2-2|-|TRBD1
CASSRLRDRATGELFF
TGTGCCAGCAGCCGACTACGGGACAGGGCCACCGGGGAGCTGTTTTTT
>TRBV5-1|TRBJ1-1|-|TRBD1
CASSPGQGGRATEAFF
TGCGCCAGCAGCCCCGGACAGGGGGGCCGGGCCACTGAAGCTTTCTTT
>TRBV29-1|TRBJ2-1|-|TRBD2
CSVDRLAGNNEQFF
TGCAGCGTTGACCGACTAGCGGGTAACAATGAGCAGTTCTTC
>TRBV28|TRBJ1-1|-|-
CASSLSRIEAFF
TGTGCCAGCAGTTTGAGTCGGATTGAAGCTTTCTTT
>TRBV7-2|TRBJ2-7|-|-
CASSLAKDSYEQYF
TGTGCCAGCAGCCTGGCCAAGGACTCCTACGAGCAGTACTTC
>TRBV4-2|TRBJ2-2|-|TRBD2
CASSQPGTSGRELFF
TGTGCCAGCAGCCAACCCGGGACTAGCGGGAGGGAGCTGTTTTTT
>TRBV11-2|TRBJ1-3|-|-
CASSLERWSSGNTIYF
TGTGCCAGCAGCTTAGAAAGGTGGAGCTCTGGAAACACCATATATTTT
>TRBV20-1|TRBJ2-7|-|-
CSAIRGFEQYF
TGCAGTGCAATTAGGGGTTTCGAGCAGTACTTC
>TRBV5-1|TRBJ2-7|-|TRBD1
CASSLIDRGSGEQYF
TGCGCCAGCAGCTTAATAGACAGGGGATCGGGAGAGCAGTACTTC
>TRBV5-1|TRBJ1-1|-|-
CASSLVSGPTEAFF
TGCGCCAGCAGCTTGGTTTCAGGGCCCACTGAAGCTTTCTTT
>TRBV28|TRBJ2-7|-|-
CASRAGGSTYEQYF
TGTGCCAGCAGGGCAGGGGGGTCCACCTACGAGCAGTACTTC
>TRBV5-1|TRBJ2-7|-|-
CASSLEAQTYEQYF
TGCGCCAGCAGCTTAGAAGCGCAGACCTACGAGCAGTACTTC
>TRBV6-4|TRBJ2-4|-|-
CAGSDGPGSDIQYF
TGTGCCGGCAGTGACGGGCCGGGAAGCGACATTCAGTACTTC
>TRBV4-1|TRBJ1-2|few|TRBD1
CASNLIDRGAYGYTF
TGCGCCAGCAACCTAATTGACAGGGGAGCGTATGGCTACACCTTC
>TRBV6-5|TRBJ2-1|-|-
CASSYSNEQFF
TGTGCCAGCAGCTATAGCAATGAGCAGTTCTTC
>TRBV10-3|TRBJ2-2|-|TRBD2
CAISETPPAGGVTGELFF
TGTGCCATCAGTGAGACACCCCCAGCGGGAGGGGTCACCGGGGAGCTGTTTTTT
>TRBV19|TRBJ2-3|-|-
CASSTNGPRASTDTQYF
TGTGCCAGTAGTACAAATGGACCAAGGGCTAGCACAGATACGCAGTATTTT
>TRBV19|TRBJ1-6|-|-
CASSRVRAESPLHF
TGTGCCAGTAGTCGGGTCAGGGCCGAATCACCCCTCCACTTT
>TRBV27|TRBJ1-5|few|-
CASGLGGPQHF
TGTGCCAGCGGGCTGGGGGGGCCCCAGCATTTT
>TRBV7-9|TRBJ2-5|-|-
CASSLGNSQETQYF
TGTGCCAGCAGCTTAGGGAACAGTCAAGAGACCCAGTACTTC
>TRBV28|TRBJ2-1|-|-
CASSSRDLQFF
TGTGCCAGCAGTTCCCGGGACCTGCAGTTCTTC
>TRBV25-1|TRBJ2-3|-|-
CASSERRLTSTDTQYF
TGTGCCAGCAGTGAAAGGCGACTAACAAGCACAGATACGCAGTATTTT
>TRBV5-6|TRBJ1-2|-|-
CASSPNPLGGYGYTF
TGTGCCAGCAGCCCCAACCCGTTGGGCGGCTATGGCTACACCTTC
>TRBV9|TRBJ2-1|-|-
CASSAGPTGGNEQFF
TGTGCCAGCAGCGCGGGGCCGACTGGGGGCAATGAGCAGTTCTTC
>TRBV25-1|TRBJ1-1|-|-
CASRVGYTEAFF
TGTGCCAGCAGGGTGGGGTATACTGAAGCTTTCTTT
>TRBV15|TRBJ2-7|-|-
CATSRDGSKYGNDYEQYF
TGTGCCACCAGCAGAGACGGATCCAAATACGGCAACGACTACGAGCAGTACTTC
>TRBV11-2|TRBJ1-1|once|-
CASASDTRRAEAFF
TGTGCCAGCGCCTCTGACACCAGGCGGGCTGAAGCTTTCTTT
>TRBV15|TRBJ1-5|-|-
CATSQTPGGPQHF
TGTGCCACCAGCCAAACCCCCGGGGGGCCCCAGCATTTT
>TRBV2|TRBJ1-1|-|-
CASTSIMNTEAFF
TGTGCCAGCACCAGCATTATGAACACTGAAGCTTTCTTT
>TRBV7-2|TRBJ2-7|-|TRBD1
CASSLGAGGFNEQYF
TGTGCCAGCAGCTTAGGGGCAGGGGGTTTCAACGAGCAGTACTTC
>TRBV12-5|TRBJ1-2|-|-
CASGLGGRGDGYTF
TGTGCTAGTGGTTTGGGTGGCAGGGGAGACGGCTACACCTTC
>TRBV19|TRBJ1-5|-|-
CASSITDNQPQHF
TGTGCCAGTAGTATAACGGACAATCAGCCCCAGCATTTT
>TRBV6-1|TRBJ2-5|-|-
CASSLSFRTQYF
TGTGCCAGCAGTTTATCTTTTAGGACCCAGTACTTC
>TRBV30|TRBJ1-5|-|-
CAWSHGSNQPQHF
TGTGCCTGGAGTCACGGAAGCAATCAGCCCCAGCATTTT
>TRBV19|TRBJ1-6|few|TRBD1
CASSIGTGSNSPLHF
TGTGCCAGTAGTATCGGGACAGGGAGTAATTCACCCCTCCACTTT
>TRBV29-1|TRBJ1-5|-|-
CSVAERSNQPQHF
TGCAGCGTTGCCGAACGGAGCAATCAGCCCCAGCATTTT
>TRBV15|TRBJ1-2|-|-
CATSRSGRGPNYGYTF
TGTGCCACCAGCAGATCAGGACGAGGGCCTAACTATGGCTACACCTTC
>TRBV5-1|TRBJ2-5|-|TRBD2
CASRLAGYQETQYF
TGCGCCAGCCGTCTAGCGGGGTACCAAGAGACCCAGTACTTC
>TRBV11-2|TRBJ2-5|-|-
CASSLSWQETQYF
TGTGCCAGCAGCTTGAGTTGGCAAGAGACCCAGTACTTC
>TRBV30|TRBJ2-3|-|-
CAWEASSGTDTQYF
TGTGCCTGGGAAGCGTCTAGCGGCACAGATACGCAGTATTTT
>TRBV6-5|TRBJ2-7|-|-
CASSYSPQPQGYEQYF
TGTGCCAGCAGTTACTCGCCCCAACCACAGGGATACGAGCAGTACTTC
>TRBV2|TRBJ2-5|-|-
CASSSGPQTQYF
TGTGCCAGCAGCTCCGGACCTCAGACCCAGTACTTC
>TRBV4-3|TRBJ2-3|-|-
CASSQVQISTDTQYF
TGCGCCAGCAGCCAAGTACAGATAAGCACAGATACGCAGTATTTT
>TRBV5-4|TRBJ2-5|-|-
CASSLDTKGETQYF
TGTGCCAGCAGCTTGGACACCAAAGGGGAGACCCAGTACTTC
>TRBV6-1|TRBJ1-2|-|-
CASSKDVGGYTF
TGTGCCAGCAGCAAGGATGTTGGTGGCTACACCTTC
>TRBV2|TRBJ2-2|-|-
CASGTGFYYTGELFF
TGTGCCAGCGGAACAGGGTTTTACTACACCGGGGAGCTGTTTTTT
>TRBV2|TRBJ2-7|few|TRBD1
CASSRTGGYEQYF
TGTGCCAGCAGTCGAACAGGGGGCTACGAGCAGTACTTC
>TRBV27|TRBJ2-7|-|-
CASSFSSQSSYEQYF
TGTGCCAGCAGTTTTTCATCACAAAGCTCCTACGAGCAGTACTTC
>TRBV4-1|TRBJ2-1|-|TRBD2
CASSQRNLHGLAGGGYNEQFF
TGCGCCAGCAGCCAAAGAAACCTCCACGGACTAGCGGGAGGGGGGTACAATGAGCAGTTCTTC
>TRBV7-9|TRBJ2-5|-|-
CASSLVQQETQYF
TGTGCCAGCAGCTTAGTCCAGCAAGAGACCCAGTACTTC
>TRBV30|TRBJ1-2|once|TRBD1
CAWSVTTGGHYGYTF
TGTGCCTGGAGTGTCACGACAGGGGGCCACTATGGCTACACCTTC
>TRBV19|TRBJ1-1|-|-
CASLRNRPPNTEAFF
TGTGCCAGTCTACGGAACAGGCCTCCGAACACTGAAGCTTTCTTT
>TRBV25-1|TRBJ1-6|-|TRBD1
CASSRQGQGNSPLHF
TGTGCCAGCAGTCGCCAAGGACAGGGTAATTCACCCCTCCACTTT
>TRBV6-1|TRBJ1-1|-|TRBD1
CASSATGGRAVAFF
TGTGCCAGCAGTGCGACAGGGGGCCGGGCAGTAGCTTTCTTT
>TRBV27|TRBJ2-7|-|-
CASSSLGSSYEQYF
TGTGCCAGCAGTTCTCTGGGGAGCTCCTACGAGCAGTACTTC